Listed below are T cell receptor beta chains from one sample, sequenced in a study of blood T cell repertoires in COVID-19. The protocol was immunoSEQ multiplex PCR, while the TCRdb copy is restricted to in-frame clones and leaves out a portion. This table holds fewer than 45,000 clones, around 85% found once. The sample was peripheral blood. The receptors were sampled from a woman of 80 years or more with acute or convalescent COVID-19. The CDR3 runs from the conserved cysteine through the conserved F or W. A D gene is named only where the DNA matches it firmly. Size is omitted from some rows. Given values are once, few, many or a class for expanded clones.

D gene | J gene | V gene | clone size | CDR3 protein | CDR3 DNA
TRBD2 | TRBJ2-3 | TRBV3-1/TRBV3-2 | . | CASSQEIGTSVQYF | TGTGCCAGCAGCCAAGAAATAGGGACTAGCGTTCAGTATTTT
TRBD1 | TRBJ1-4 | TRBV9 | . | CASSVAGAGGRQGEKLFF | TGTGCCAGCAGCGTAGCAGGGGCAGGGGGCAGGCAAGGTGAAAAACTGTTTTTT
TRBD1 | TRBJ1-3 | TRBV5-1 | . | CASSSGTGGNTIYF | TGCGCCAGCAGCTCCGGGACAGGGGGAAACACCATATATTTT
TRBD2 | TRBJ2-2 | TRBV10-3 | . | CAIRSGTSAGELFF | TGTGCCATCAGGTCCGGGACTAGTGCCGGGGAGCTGTTTTTT
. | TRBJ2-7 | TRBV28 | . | CASSVLYEQYF | TGTGCCAGCTCGGTACTGTACGAGCAGTACTTC
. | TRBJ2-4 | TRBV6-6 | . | CASSYEMSIGIQYF | TGTGCCAGCAGTTACGAAATGAGCATCGGCATTCAGTACTTC
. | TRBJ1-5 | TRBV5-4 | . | CASSSWGGSNQPQHF | TGTGCCAGCAGCTCTTGGGGAGGGAGCAATCAGCCCCAGCATTTT
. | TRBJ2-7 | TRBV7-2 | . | CASSLQGPGYEQYF | TGTGCCAGCAGCTTACAGGGCCCCGGGTACGAGCAGTACTTC
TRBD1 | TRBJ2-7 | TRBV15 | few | CATSPYFTSDRGLMSSYEQYF | TGTGCCACCAGCCCCTACTTTACCTCGGACAGGGGGCTCATGAGCTCCTACGAGCAGTACTTC
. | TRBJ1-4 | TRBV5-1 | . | CASSLVGRVSEKLFF | TGCGCCAGCAGCTTGGTAGGCAGGGTATCTGAAAAACTGTTTTTT
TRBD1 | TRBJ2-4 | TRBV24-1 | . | CATRGTGGWPKNIQYF | TGTGCCACCAGGGGGACAGGGGGCTGGCCCAAAAACATTCAGTACTTC
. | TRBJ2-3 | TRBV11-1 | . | CASSFWATDTQYF | TGTGCCAGCAGCTTCTGGGCAACAGATACGCAGTATTTT
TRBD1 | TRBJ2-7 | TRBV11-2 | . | CASSLYRGGYEQYF | TGTGCCAGCAGCTTATACAGGGGTGGGTACGAGCAGTACTTC
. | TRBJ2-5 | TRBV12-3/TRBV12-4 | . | CASTTGLTQYF | TGTGCCAGCACTACAGGGTTGACCCAGTACTTC
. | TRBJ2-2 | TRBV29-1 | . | CSVGRGNTGELFF | TGCAGCGTGGGCAGGGGGAACACCGGGGAGCTGTTTTTT
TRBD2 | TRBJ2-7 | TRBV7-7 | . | CASSPGTSGNEQYF | TGTGCCAGCAGCCCCGGGACTAGCGGGAACGAGCAGTACTTC
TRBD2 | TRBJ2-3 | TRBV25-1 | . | CASRTSGPGTQYF | TGTGCCTCACGGACTAGCGGGCCCGGTACGCAGTATTTT
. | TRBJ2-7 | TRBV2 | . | CASSEYQGGYF | TGTGCCAGCAGTGAATATCAGGGAGGGTACTTC
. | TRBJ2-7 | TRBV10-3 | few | CAIEAGDTYEQYF | TGTGCCATCGAGGCAGGGGATACCTACGAGCAGTACTTC
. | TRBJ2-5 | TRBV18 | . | CASSLLTGAQETQYF | TGTGCCAGCTCACTGCTAACGGGAGCTCAAGAGACCCAGTACTTC
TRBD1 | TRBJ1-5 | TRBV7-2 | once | CASSLKGQGSNQPQHF | TGTGCCAGCAGCTTAAAGGGACAGGGGAGCAATCAGCCCCAGCATTTT
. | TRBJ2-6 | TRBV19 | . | CASSIQGQSGANVLTF | TGTGCCAGTAGTATCCAGGGCCAGTCTGGGGCCAACGTCCTGACTTTC
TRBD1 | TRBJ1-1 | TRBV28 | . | CALHAGTGVSGTEAFF | TGTGCCTTACACGCCGGGACAGGGGTTTCGGGGACTGAAGCTTTCTTT
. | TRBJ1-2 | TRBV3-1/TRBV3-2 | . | CASSPGGSNYGYTF | TGTGCCAGCAGCCCAGGAGGCAGTAACTATGGCTACACCTTC
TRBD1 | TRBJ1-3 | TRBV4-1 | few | CASSQEGQGASGNTIYF | TGCGCCAGCAGCCAAGAGGGACAGGGCGCGTCTGGAAACACCATATATTTT
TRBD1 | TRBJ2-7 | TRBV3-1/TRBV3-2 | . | CASSPSGQGSRGEQYF | TGTGCCAGCAGCCCGTCAGGACAGGGGTCTAGGGGCGAGCAGTACTTC
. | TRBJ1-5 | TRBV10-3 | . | CAINVELDQPQHF | TGTGCCATCAACGTCGAGCTCGATCAGCCCCAGCATTTT
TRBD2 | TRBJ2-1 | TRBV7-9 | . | CASSLVQGLAGRYEQFF | TGTGCCAGCAGCTTAGTTCAGGGACTAGCGGGAAGGTATGAGCAGTTCTTC
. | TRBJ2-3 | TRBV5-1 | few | CASNLGGRPTDTQYF | TGCGCCAGCAACCTCGGCGGTCGCCCCACAGATACGCAGTATTTT
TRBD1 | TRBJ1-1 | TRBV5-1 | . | CASSFRGMNTEAFF | TGCGCCAGCAGCTTCAGGGGGATGAACACTGAAGCTTTCTTT
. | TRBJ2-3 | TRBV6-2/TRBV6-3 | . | CASSPRDTQYF | TGTGCCAGCAGTCCCCGAGATACGCAGTATTTT
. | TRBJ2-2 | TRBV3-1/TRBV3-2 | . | CASSQPGILNTGELFF | TGTGCCAGCAGCCAACCGGGGATCCTGAACACCGGGGAGCTGTTTTTT
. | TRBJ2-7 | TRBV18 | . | CASSPGQNYEQYF | TGTGCCAGCTCCCCGGGACAAAACTACGAGCAGTACTTC
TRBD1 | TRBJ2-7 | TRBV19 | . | CASSQQGAYEQYF | TGTGCCAGTAGCCAACAGGGGGCCTACGAGCAGTACTTC
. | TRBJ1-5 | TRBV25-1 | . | CASSESGQGYQPQHF | TGTGCCAGCAGTGAATCGGGGCAGGGGTATCAGCCCCAGCATTTT
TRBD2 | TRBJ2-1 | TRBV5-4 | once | CASSLGTSGSYNEQFF | TGTGCCAGCAGCTTGGGGACTAGCGGCTCCTACAATGAGCAGTTCTTC
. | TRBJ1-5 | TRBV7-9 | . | CASSSGVYQPQHF | TGTGCCAGCAGCTCAGGGGTATATCAGCCCCAGCATTTT
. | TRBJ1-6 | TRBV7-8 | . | CASSLVAGRLNSPLHF | TGTGCCAGCAGCTTAGTGGCGGGGAGGCTTAATTCACCCCTCCACTTT
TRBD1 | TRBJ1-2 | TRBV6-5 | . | CASGGGTGLHYGYTF | TGTGCCAGCGGGGGAGGGACAGGGCTCCACTATGGCTACACCTTC
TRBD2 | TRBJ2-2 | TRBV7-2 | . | CASTLAGVVTGELFF | TGTGCCAGCACACTAGCGGGAGTAGTTACCGGGGAGCTGTTTTTT
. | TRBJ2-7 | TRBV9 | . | CASSVSPQSVREQYF | TGTGCCAGCAGCGTGAGTCCCCAATCAGTGAGGGAGCAGTACTTC
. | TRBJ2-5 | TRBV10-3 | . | CAISDFGGRETQYF | TGTGCCATCAGTGACTTTGGGGGGAGGGAGACCCAGTACTTC
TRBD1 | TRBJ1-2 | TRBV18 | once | CASSPLKGALYGYTF | TGTGCCAGCTCACCTCTTAAGGGGGCCCTCTATGGCTACACCTTC
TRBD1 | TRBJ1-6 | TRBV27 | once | CASSWGQGSNSPLHF | TGTGCCAGCAGTTGGGGACAGGGAAGCAATTCACCCCTCCACTTT
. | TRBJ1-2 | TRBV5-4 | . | CASGGIDNYGYTF | TGTGCCAGCGGAGGGATAGATAACTATGGCTACACCTTC
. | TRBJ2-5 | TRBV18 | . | CASSPRETQYF | TGTGCCAGCTCACCTCGAGAGACCCAGTACTTC
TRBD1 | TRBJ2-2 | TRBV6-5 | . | CATGDRENTGELFF | TGTGCCACCGGGGACAGGGAAAACACCGGGGAGCTGTTTTTT
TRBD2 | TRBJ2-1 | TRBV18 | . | CASSPPSGNSYNEQFF | TGTGCCAGCTCACCACCTAGCGGGAACTCCTACAATGAGCAGTTCTTC
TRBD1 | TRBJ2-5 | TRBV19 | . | CASSIGRDRGVETQYF | TGTGCCAGTAGTATAGGCCGGGACAGGGGCGTAGAGACCCAGTACTTC
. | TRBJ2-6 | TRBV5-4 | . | CASSLEGASGANVLTF | TGTGCCAGCAGCTTGGAAGGAGCCTCTGGGGCCAACGTCCTGACTTTC
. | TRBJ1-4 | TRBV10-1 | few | CASSESVSGAGEKLFF | TGCGCCAGCAGTGAGTCGGTGTCTGGGGCCGGTGAAAAACTGTTTTTT
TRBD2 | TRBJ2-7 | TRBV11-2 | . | CASSSNPGGEQYF | TGTGCCAGCAGCTCAAACCCGGGAGGCGAGCAGTACTTC
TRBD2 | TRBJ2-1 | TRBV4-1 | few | CASSQGSGRADPSNGEQFF | TGCGCCAGCAGCCAAGGTAGCGGGAGGGCCGATCCCTCTAACGGTGAGCAGTTCTTC